What follows describes a single T cell receptor (beta chain). The antigen remains undetermined. Possible read error: a much larger clone is one base away. The same CDR3 can be traced to other DNA sequences in this sample. These data originate in a study of cytomegalovirus exposure and HLA in healthy donors. Study-level information: A previous analysis identified 100 million to 120 million unique TCR beta sequences derived from around 200 million T cells. Inside one of the first data releases sat 75 million to 100 million unique TCRs taken from HLA-typed donors. General study results and limits: In terms of immune exposure information, only CMV serostatus was available.

The PCR was carried out with 60 Vbeta primers and 13 Jbeta primers. Original analysis: A later analysis counted approximately 88 million unique TCR beta chains, 9.5 million to 13 million shared. Using immunoSEQ multiplex PCR, the repertoire was profiled, and TCRdb retains in-frame clones only, with some absent. For V, J and clone size, that table is used; D and trimming come from the DNA. The data show about 67,000 clones, around three quarters seen once. Germline V gene lookup returns CDR1 SGHRS and CDR2 YFSETQ. The CDR3 loop spans 15 amino acids. Trimming stripped 3 bases from V and 5 bases from J, with 17 bases between.

Sequencing was performed on PBMCs. This chain joins TRBV5-1 and TRBJ1-1, with D perhaps TRBD1 (6 bases). This TCR derives from a man in his 60s in good health and CMV-seropositive. The CDR3 sequence: CASSWASQGSTEAFF. In nucleotides, the CDR3 is TGCGCCAGCAGCTGGGCGTCGCAGGGGTCGACTGAAGCTTTCTTT.